The 4 T cell receptor beta chains listed next were all sequenced from one sample in a study of PD-L1 blockade in urothelial cancer. Clones were sequenced by immunoSEQ multiplex PCR, and TCRdb holds only the in-frame ones, with some missing. The sample shows some 97,000 clones, 91% of them seen only once. Here the sequenced sample was PBMCs, taken around atezolizumab (anti-PD-L1) treatment. The receptors were sampled from an elderly woman with urothelial cancer.

In its sample, this clone was seen a few times. The V gene is TRBV9, the J gene TRBJ2-7; tentatively, D is TRBD2 (5 bases). The CDR3 totals 14 residues. V dropped 4 bases and J dropped 0 bases, with 11 bases sitting between them. From germline, CDR1 is SGDLS and CDR2 YYNGEE. The CDR3 bases are TGTGCCAGCAGCCCACGGGGAGACTCCTACGAGCAGTACTTC. It encodes CASSPRGDSYEQYF.

The J gene is TRBJ2-7, the V gene TRBV27; maybe TRBD2 (5 bases). CDR3 length: 13 amino acids. Germline CDR1 and CDR2: MNHEY and SMNVEV (reference sequence). The V and J ends lost 6 bases and 4 bases respectively, with 13 bases between them. Here the CDR3 reads CASRMQPGYEQYF. The CDR3 DNA sequence: TGTGCCAGCAGGATGCAACCGGGGTACGAGCAGTACTTC.

This chain connects TRBV23-1 to TRBJ2-2; no clear D. TRBV23-1 is an ORF for which the function is uncertain. Trimming removed 0 bases from V and 1 base from J, with 9 bases in between. CDR3 length: 16 amino acids. CDR3 sequence reads: CASSQSRQWNTGELFF. The CDR3 bases are TGCGCCAGCAGTCAATCGAGGCAGTGGAACACCGGGGAGCTGTTTTTT.

This chain uses TRBV2 with TRBJ1-1; 10 bases line up with TRBD1. The CDR3 runs 14 residues. V was pared by 0 bases and J by 11 bases, with 6 bases of the junction left unmatched. In germline, CDR1 is SNHLY, CDR2 FYNNEI. The CDR3 DNA reads as TGTGCCAGCAGTGAAGCGGTGACAGGGGGCGAGGCTTTCTTT. Translating it yields CASSEAVTGGEAFF.